Each of the 19 T cell receptor beta chains below was sequenced from the same sample in a study of blood T cells in healthy people across ages. A second PCR of roughly 7 to 11 cycles used a sample-barcoded 5' primer and a J-beta primer mix. TCRdb redid the calling of the 5' RACE reads with MiXCR, one entry per CDR3 protein. The sample includes under 1,000,000 distinct CDR3 sequences, 46% of them seen just once. Sample: blood. The source of these receptors is a man at least 80 years old in good health.

The chain couples TRBV3-1 to TRBJ2-1, with TRBD1 as a possible D gene (6 bases). The V and J ends lost 7 bases and 3 bases respectively, with 13 bases between them. CDR1 and CDR2 (germline): LGHDT, YNNKEL (reference sequence). The CDR3 is made up of 14 amino acids. The DNA of the CDR3 is TGTGCCAGCACGCCTGGACAGAACTACAATGAGCAGTTCTTC. It yields the protein CASTPGQNYNEQFF.

The chain is built from TRBV20-1 and TRBJ2-2; 7 bases are shared with TRBD1. Unmatched junction bases numbered 9, after V lost 3 bases and J lost 2 bases. The germline gives CDR1 DFQATT, CDR2 SNEGSKA (reference sequence). This CDR3 is built from 16 residues. In DNA, the CDR3 is TGCAGTGCTAGTAGAAAACGACAGGGCAACACCGGGGAGCTGTTTTTT. Protein product: CSASRKRQGNTGELFF.

The J gene is TRBJ2-5, the V gene TRBV4-3; a possible D gene is TRBD1 (5 bases). The CDR3 runs 15 residues. Deletions cut 1 base from V and 11 bases from J, with 20 bases between. The germline V gene has CDR1 LGHNA and CDR2 YSLEER. CDR3 protein: CASSQVQGSQTVQYF. The CDR3 DNA reads TGCGCCAGCAGCCAAGTGCAGGGATCTCAGACGGTGCAGTACTTC.

Turning to this clonotype: A junction boundary mismatches the germline segment, possibly from a read error. The rearrangement joins TRBV24-1 to TRBJ2-2, with TRBD1 matching over 7 bases. The CDR3 spans 16 residues. Looked up from germline, CDR1 is KGHDR and CDR2 is SFDVKD. CDR3 region: CAISDWTGSNTGELFF. The CDR3 nucleotides read TGTGCCATCAGTGATTGGACAGGAAGTAACACCGGGGAGCTGTTTTTT.

The chain has TRBV20-1 and TRBJ1-4; D remains unclear. The CDR3 extends over 14 amino acids. The V end lost 2 bases, the J end lost 3 bases, and 10 bases lay between the germline ends. Germline CDR1 DFQATT, CDR2 SNEGSKA (reference sequence). CDR3 loop: CSARKGEANEKLFF. In nucleotides, the CDR3 is TGCAGTGCTAGAAAGGGAGAGGCTAATGAAAAACTGTTTTTT.

V is TRBV7-8 and J is TRBJ2-4; no clear D gene. The J call may be in error: the DNA end matches TRBJ2-7 better. The germline gives CDR1 SGHVS, CDR2 FQNEAQ. The CDR3 totals 12 residues. The chain's CDR3 is CASSTNTYEQYF. The CDR3 DNA reads TGTGCCAGTAGCACAAATACCTACGAGCAGTACTTC.

The chain couples TRBV7-2 to TRBJ2-1; D unclear. Deletions cut 7 bases from V and 6 bases from J, with 16 bases between. CDR3 length: 14 residues. Germline loops: CDR1 SGHTA, CDR2 FQGNSA. The CDR3 loop is CASTPGGLLNEQFF. CDR3 sequence (DNA): TGTGCCAGCACCCCAGGCGGCCTACTCAATGAGCAGTTCTTC.

This clonotype has only a few counts. The rearrangement joins TRBV6-5 to TRBJ2-6; D gene unclear. The V end was cut by 6 bases, the J end by 3 bases, with 12 bases between. The CDR3 sequence is 15 residues long. CDR1 is MNHEY and CDR2 is SVGAGI in the germline V gene. In nucleotides, the CDR3 is TGTGCCAGCAGAAGGTTGCGAAGTGGGGCCAACGTCCTGACTTTC. This codes for CASRRLRSGANVLTF.

This chain uses TRBV12-3 or TRBV12-4 with TRBJ2-6; 12 nucleotides agree with TRBD1. The CDR3 has 17 amino acids. With 6 bases clipped from V and 3 bases from J, the junction kept 6 bases outside the gene matches. This CDR3 reads CASSRDRGLGGANVLTF. DNA for the CDR3: TGTGCCAGCAGCCGGGACAGGGGGCTAGGTGGGGCCAACGTCCTGACTTTC.

This clonotype came up many times. The gene calls are TRBV20-1 and TRBJ2-4, with TRBD1 as a possible D gene (5 bases). V gave up 2 bases and J gave up 0 bases, with 11 bases separating them. The germline V gene has CDR1 DFQATT and CDR2 SNEGSKA (reference sequence). This CDR3 has 15 residues. This chain's CDR3 is CSARSGHLAKNIQYF. The CDR3 DNA sequence: TGCAGTGCTAGATCAGGACACCTAGCCAAAAACATTCAGTACTTC.

The V gene is TRBV25-1, the J gene TRBJ2-1; possible D gene TRBD1, 6 bases. The end of the DNA aligns better with TRBJ2-7, so the J call may be wrong. The CDR3 length is 15 residues. The germline CDR1 and CDR2 sequences are MGHDK and SYGVNS. The CDR3 nucleotides read TGTGCCAGCAGTGAGACAGGATTTACCTACAATGAGCAGTACTTC. Translation: CASSETGFTYNEQYF.

This clonotype was counted ten times or more. The chain combines TRBV29-1 with TRBJ2-1; unclear D gene. The germline V gene has CDR1 SQVTM and CDR2 ANQGSEA. V gave up 4 bases and J gave up 0 bases, with 7 bases separating them. This CDR3 is 13 amino acids long. CDR3 nucleotide sequence: TGCAGCGTTGGAACTGACTCCTACAATGAGCAGTTCTTC. Translated: CSVGTDSYNEQFF.

The rearrangement joins TRBV12-3 or TRBV12-4 to TRBJ2-3; D ambiguous. V lost 7 bases to trimming and J lost 4 bases, with 12 bases between them. The CDR3 is 13 residues long. CDR3 coding DNA: TGTGCCAGCAAAAAACTAAGCGCAGATACGCAGTATTTT. Its translation: CASKKLSADTQYF.

In this sample, this clonotype turned up a few times. This chain joins TRBV12-3 or TRBV12-4 and TRBJ2-3; D gene uncertain. The CDR3 runs 14 residues. V was pared by 7 bases and J by 3 bases, with 14 bases between. The CDR3 spells CASNPTEGTDTQYF. In nucleotides, the CDR3 is TGTGCCAGCAATCCGACGGAAGGGACAGATACGCAGTATTTT.

This clonotype has a handful of counts. The chain is built from TRBV2 and TRBJ2-3; 7 bases are shared with TRBD2. CDR3 length: 16 residues. Germline V gene sequence: CDR1 SNHLY, CDR2 FYNNEI. V was pared by 4 bases and J by 2 bases, with 9 bases of the junction left unmatched. CDR3 sequence: CASSGGREAYTDTQYF. CDR3 nucleotide sequence: TGTGCCAGCAGTGGGGGTCGGGAGGCTTACACAGATACGCAGTATTTT. Combining the CDR3 with reference TRBV2 and TRBJ2-3 gives the whole variable domain EPEVTQTPSHQVTQMGQEVILRCVPISNHLYFYWYRQILGQKVEFLVSFYNNEISEKSEIFDDQFSVERPDGSNFTLKIRSTKLEDSAMYFCASSGGREAYTDTQYFGPGTRLTVL.

This clonotype was detected many times. The chain uses TRBV5-1 and TRBJ1-1; possible D gene TRBD1, 5 bases. The V and J ends lost 4 bases and 1 base respectively, with 17 bases between them. The CDR3 spans 16 residues. Per germline, CDR1 SGHRS and CDR2 YFSETQ. The CDR3 sequence is CASSMDNMRGNTEAFF. In DNA form, the CDR3 reads TGCGCCAGCAGCATGGACAATATGAGGGGGAACACTGAAGCTTTCTTT. The full variable domain, rest sourced from reference TRBV5-1 and TRBJ1-1, is KAGVTQTPRYLIKTRGQQVTLSCSPISGHRSVSWYQQTPGQGLQFLFEYFSETQRNKGNFPGRFSGRQFSNSRSEMNVSTLELGDSALYLCASSMDNMRGNTEAFFGQGTRLTVV.

This clonotype occurred a few times. The chain recombines TRBV27 with TRBJ2-3, with D hard to call. Trimming pared 1 base from V and 2 bases from J, leaving 10 bases between. This CDR3 has 15 residues. Per the germline V gene, CDR1 is MNHEY and CDR2 is SMNVEV (reference sequence). The CDR3 sequence: CASSLFGVVTDTQYF. CDR3 sequence (DNA): TGTGCCAGCAGTTTATTTGGGGTTGTCACAGATACGCAGTATTTT.

The chain has TRBV7-2 and TRBJ2-3; 9 bases fit TRBD1. Germline V gene lookup returns CDR1 SGHTA and CDR2 FQGNSA. Germline trimming cut 4 bases from V and 8 bases from J; bases unmatched to any gene: 10. There are 15 residues in the CDR3. Here the CDR3 DNA reads TGTGCCAGCAGCTCGGGACAGGGCCAGGCAGCTACGCAGTATTTT. It encodes CASSSGQGQAATQYF.

The chain links TRBV12-3 or TRBV12-4 to TRBJ2-3; a weak D match, TRBD2 (5 bases). The V end lost 4 bases, the J end lost 0 bases, and 11 bases lay between the germline ends. This CDR3 spans 15 amino acids. CDR3 in DNA: TGTGCCAGCAGTTATCTCAGGACTAGCACAGATACGCAGTATTTT. This codes for CASSYLRTSTDTQYF.